This T cell receptor beta chain came from a study of radiation and T cells in renal cell carcinoma. Regarding the study as a whole: Top tumor clonotypes rose in blood 2 weeks post-radiation, then contracted. Without pretreatment biopsies, baseline tumor clonotype presence was undetermined.

Documented time point: blood 2 weeks post-SBRT. The treatment denotes: 15 Gy SBRT to primary tumor, nephrectomy 4 weeks later. After SBRT, blood was collected at 2 and 4 weeks, plus baseline. Clear cell pathology was present in this patient's renal cell carcinoma. Trimming shortened V by 4 bases and J by 6 bases, and 16 bases separated the two germline ends. The CDR3 covers 15 residues. From germline, CDR1 is LGHNA and CDR2 YNFKEQ. Concerning this clone itself: Its antigen is unidentified.

Sequencing used immunoSEQ multiplex PCR; TCRdb keeps in-frame clones, though not all of them. The sample lists 40,000 to 60,000 clones; 75% to 85% were seen once. V is TRBV4-2 and J is TRBJ1-5; D may be TRBD1 (5 bases). This receptor was identified in a woman aged 70-85 years with renal cell carcinoma. Source: blood, taken from a patient whose treatment included radiotherapy and nephrectomy. CDR3 region: CASSPEDKRGQPQHF. In DNA form, the CDR3 reads TGTGCCAGCAGCCCCGAGGACAAGCGGGGTCAGCCCCAGCATTTT.